The sequence of this TCR beta chain was determined in a study of spatial heterogeneity in lung cancer. The overall study: The study consistently detected more beta-chain than alpha-chain sequences.

This sample's time point: sample taken at primary tumor resection. The input material, whole RNA from tumor, nontumor lung or frozen PBMC, was sequenced unsorted. The donor group consisted of 72 patients who had untreated, early-stage non-small cell lung cancer. The CDR3 length is 17 residues. The V and J ends lost 0 bases and 4 bases respectively, with 15 bases between them. Per germline, CDR1 LGHNA and CDR2 YNFKEQ. This clonotype was seen ten or more times. Antigen specificity is unknown. Study-wide findings and caveats: Relative to follow-up, resection was when ubiquitous expanded tumor TCRs appeared more in blood.

TCRdb called the 5' RACE reads again in MiXCR, with one record for every CDR3 protein. The data contain more than 20,000 distinct CDR3 sequences, 4.6% of them singletons. The material was PBMCs, obtained at surgery. The receptor's source is a male donor with early-stage non-small cell lung cancer. The chain has TRBV4-2 and TRBJ2-2; D is perhaps TRBD2 (7 bases). CDR3 protein: CASSQDPRGPITGELFF. CDR3 sequence (DNA): TGTGCCAGCAGCCAAGATCCGCGGGGGCCTATCACCGGGGAGCTGTTTTTT.